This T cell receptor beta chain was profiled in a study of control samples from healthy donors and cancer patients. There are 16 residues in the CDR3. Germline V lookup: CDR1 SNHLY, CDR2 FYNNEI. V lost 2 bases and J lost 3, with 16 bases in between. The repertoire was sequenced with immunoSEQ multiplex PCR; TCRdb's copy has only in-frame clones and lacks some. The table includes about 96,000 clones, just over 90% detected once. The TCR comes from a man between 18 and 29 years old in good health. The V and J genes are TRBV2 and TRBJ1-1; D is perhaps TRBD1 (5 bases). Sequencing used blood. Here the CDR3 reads CASSESMGVSDTEAFF. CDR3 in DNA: TGTGCCAGCAGTGAATCAATGGGGGTTTCGGACACTGAAGCTTTCTTT.